This T cell receptor (beta chain) originates from a study of regulatory T cells in long-lasting Graves disease. The time point here: newly diagnosed GD, antithyroid drugs for less than 3 months. TCR sequences were obtained from RNA taken from PBMCs. Germline V gene sequence: CDR1 WSHSY, CDR2 SAAADI. V gave up 6 bases and J gave up 6 bases; unmatched junction bases: 7. The CDR3 loop spans 13 amino acids. Construction of TCR beta libraries relied on iRepertoire HTBI primers and on Arm-PCR targeting CDR3 regions. In TCRdb, the multiplex PCR reads were re-called with MiXCR into one record per CDR3 protein. The table records 530,000 or so distinct CDR3 sequences, roughly a sixth of them present only once. Findings and caveats of the study: Patients with persistent Graves' had lower TCR diversity than newly diagnosed patients. Persistent disease preferred TRBV28, TRBJ1-2 and TRBJ2-5; new disease, TRBV20-1 and TRBJ2-1.

This clonotype was detected a few times. The antigen is unknown. The data were also submitted as part of a second study, on T cells in Graves' hyperthyroidism and ophthalmopathy. That work adds: Used for diagnoses were clinical symptoms, serum thyroxine and TRAb, thyroid ultrasound and orbital computed tomography.

The V call is TRBV10-2, the J call TRBJ1-1, with 7 bases that match TRBD1. The origin of this receptor is a young man with Graves disease. The sequenced sample was peripheral blood mononuclear cells (PBMCs), obtained at new diagnosis, from a patient treated with antithyroid drugs. This CDR3 reads CASSDRDGSEAFF. CDR3 sequence (DNA): TGCGCCAGCAGCGACAGGGATGGATCTGAAGCTTTCTTT.